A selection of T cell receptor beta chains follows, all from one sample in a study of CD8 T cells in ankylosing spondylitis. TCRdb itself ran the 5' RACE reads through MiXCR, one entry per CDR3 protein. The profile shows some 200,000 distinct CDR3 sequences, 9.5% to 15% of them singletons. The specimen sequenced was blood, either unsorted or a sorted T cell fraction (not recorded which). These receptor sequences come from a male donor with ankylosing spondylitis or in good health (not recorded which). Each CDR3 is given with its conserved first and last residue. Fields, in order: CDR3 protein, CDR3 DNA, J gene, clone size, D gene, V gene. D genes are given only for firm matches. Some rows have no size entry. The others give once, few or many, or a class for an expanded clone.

CASSSGGDYEQYF	TGTGCCAGCAGCTCGGGGGGAGACTACGAGCAGTACTTC	TRBJ2-7	few	TRBD2	TRBV7-6
CASSSGAGSGELFF	TGTGCCAGCAGTTCTGGGGCAGGGAGCGGGGAGCTGTTTTTT	TRBJ2-2	-	-	TRBV6-5
CASSQLPPKRLQETQYF	TGCGCCAGCAGCCAACTGCCCCCCAAGCGCCTTCAAGAGACCCAGTACTTC	TRBJ2-5	-	-	TRBV4-1
CASSYLAATDTQYF	TGTGCCAGCAGTTACTTAGCGGCCACAGATACGCAGTATTTT	TRBJ2-3	few	-	TRBV6-2/TRBV6-3
CASSQEAVASAPQHF	TGCGCCAGCAGCCAAGAGGCCGTCGCATCGGCGCCCCAGCATTTT	TRBJ1-5	few	-	TRBV4-1
CSGGTGPGGEQYF	TGCAGCGGTGGCACAGGGCCGGGGGGGGAGCAGTACTTC	TRBJ2-7	few	TRBD2	TRBV29-1
CASIEGGFPGVQYF	TGTGCCAGCATCGAGGGGGGATTTCCCGGCGTGCAGTACTTC	TRBJ2-7	few	-	TRBV6-1
CASTLRGGATANEQFF	TGTGCCAGCACTCTAAGGGGGGGGGCAACGGCCAATGAGCAGTTCTTC	TRBJ2-1	many	-	TRBV12-3/TRBV12-4
CASSLRNRANEKLFF	TGTGCCAGCAGCTTAAGGAACAGAGCAAATGAAAAACTGTTTTTT	TRBJ1-4	-	-	TRBV7-9
CAWALGGNQPQHF	TGTGCCTGGGCTCTTGGGGGCAATCAGCCCCAGCATTTT	TRBJ1-5	few	-	TRBV30
CASSQSLQGAVNEQFF	TGCGCCAGCAGCCAGAGCCTCCAGGGGGCAGTCAATGAGCAGTTCTTC	TRBJ2-1	few	TRBD1	TRBV4-1
CASSLAPGTGGQLGDEQYF	TGTGCCAGCAGCTTAGCCCCCGGGACAGGGGGCCAGCTTGGGGACGAGCAGTACTTC	TRBJ2-7	-	TRBD1	TRBV7-2
CASSQTLAGGGRSTDTQYF	TGTGCCAGCAGTCAAACATTAGCGGGAGGTGGGCGAAGCACAGATACGCAGTATTTT	TRBJ2-3	-	TRBD2	TRBV7-6
CASSLAQSTDTQYF	TGTGCCAGCAGCTTAGCCCAGTCCACAGATACGCAGTATTTT	TRBJ2-3	many	-	TRBV11-2
CASSQNIQPRGNYGYTF	TGCGCCAGCAGCCAAAATATTCAGCCTAGGGGGAACTATGGCTACACCTTC	TRBJ1-2	-	-	TRBV4-1
CSVVDTYEQYF	TGCAGCGTTGTGGACACCTACGAGCAGTACTTC	TRBJ2-7	few	-	TRBV29-1
CASSFDRGSPLHF	TGCGCCAGCAGCTTTGACAGGGGATCACCCCTCCACTTT	TRBJ1-6	-	TRBD1	TRBV5-1
CASSLRQGHGYEQYF	TGTGCCAGCAGTCTTCGACAGGGACATGGGTACGAGCAGTACTTC	TRBJ2-7	-	TRBD1	TRBV27
CASTVRPDGTYEQYF	TGTGCCAGCACCGTTCGCCCCGACGGTACCTACGAGCAGTACTTC	TRBJ2-7	many	-	TRBV6-1
CASSPRAEDTQYF	TGTGCCAGCAGCCCCCGGGCCGAAGATACGCAGTATTTT	TRBJ2-3	-	-	TRBV7-8